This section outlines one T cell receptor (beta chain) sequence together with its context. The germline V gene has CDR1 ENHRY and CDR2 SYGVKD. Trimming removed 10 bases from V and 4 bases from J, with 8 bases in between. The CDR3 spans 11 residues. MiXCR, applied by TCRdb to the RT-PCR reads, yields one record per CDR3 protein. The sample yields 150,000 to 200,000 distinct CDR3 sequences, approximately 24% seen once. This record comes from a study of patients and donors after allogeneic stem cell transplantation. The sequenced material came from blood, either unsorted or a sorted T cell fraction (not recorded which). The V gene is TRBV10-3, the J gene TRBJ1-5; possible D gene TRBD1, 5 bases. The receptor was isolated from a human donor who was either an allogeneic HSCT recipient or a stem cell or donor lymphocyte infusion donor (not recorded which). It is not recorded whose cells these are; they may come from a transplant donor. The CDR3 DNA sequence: TGTGCCACCGACAGAAATCAGCCCCAGCATTTT. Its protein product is CATDRNQPQHF.